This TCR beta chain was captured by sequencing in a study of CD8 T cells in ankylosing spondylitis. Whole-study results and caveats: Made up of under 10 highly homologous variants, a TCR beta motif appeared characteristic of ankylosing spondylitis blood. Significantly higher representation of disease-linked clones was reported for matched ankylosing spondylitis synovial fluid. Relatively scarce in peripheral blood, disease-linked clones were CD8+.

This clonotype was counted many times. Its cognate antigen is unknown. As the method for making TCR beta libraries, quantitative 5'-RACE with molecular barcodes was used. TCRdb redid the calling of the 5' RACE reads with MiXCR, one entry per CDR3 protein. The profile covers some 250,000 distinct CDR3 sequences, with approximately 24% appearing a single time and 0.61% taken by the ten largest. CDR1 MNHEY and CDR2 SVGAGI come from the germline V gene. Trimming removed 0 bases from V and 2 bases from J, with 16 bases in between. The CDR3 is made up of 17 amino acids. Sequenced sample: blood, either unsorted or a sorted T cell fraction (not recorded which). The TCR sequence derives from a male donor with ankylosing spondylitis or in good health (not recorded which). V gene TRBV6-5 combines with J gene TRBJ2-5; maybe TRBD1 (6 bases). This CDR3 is CASSYSGHRGRQETQYF. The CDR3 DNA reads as TGTGCCAGCAGTTACTCGGGCCATAGGGGGAGACAAGAGACCCAGTACTTC.